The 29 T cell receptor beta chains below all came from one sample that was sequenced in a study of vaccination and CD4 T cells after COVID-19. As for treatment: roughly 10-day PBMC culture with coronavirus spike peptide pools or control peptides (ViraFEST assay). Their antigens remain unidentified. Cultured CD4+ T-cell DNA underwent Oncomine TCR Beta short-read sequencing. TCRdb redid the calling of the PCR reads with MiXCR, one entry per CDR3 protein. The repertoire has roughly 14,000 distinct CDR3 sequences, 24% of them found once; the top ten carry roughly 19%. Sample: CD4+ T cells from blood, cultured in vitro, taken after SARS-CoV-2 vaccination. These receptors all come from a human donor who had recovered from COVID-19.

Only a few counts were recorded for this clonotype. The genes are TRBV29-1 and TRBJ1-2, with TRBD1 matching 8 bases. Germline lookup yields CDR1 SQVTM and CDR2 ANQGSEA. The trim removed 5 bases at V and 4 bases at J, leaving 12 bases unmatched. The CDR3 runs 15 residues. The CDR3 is CSVPRRQGNSYGYTF. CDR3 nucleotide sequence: TGCAGCGTTCCAAGACGACAGGGGAATAGCTATGGCTACACCTTC.

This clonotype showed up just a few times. CDR3 nucleotide sequence: TGTGCCAGCAGTGAGACTCCAGGGTTTGGCGAGCAGTACTTC. This codes for CASSETPGFGEQYF. V usage is TRBV7-8 and J usage is TRBJ2-7; TRBD1 might be the D (5 bases). Germline CDR1 and CDR2: SGHVS and FQNEAQ. V was pared by 6 bases and J by 6 bases, with 18 bases between. The CDR3 runs 14 residues. The variable domain in full, with the rest retrieved from reference TRBV7-8 and TRBJ2-7, is GAGVSQSPRYKVAKRGQDVALRCDPISGHVSLFWYQQALGQGPEFLTYFQNEAQLDKSGLPSDRFFAERPEGSVSTLKIQRTQQEDSAVYLCASSETPGFGEQYFGPGTRLTVT.

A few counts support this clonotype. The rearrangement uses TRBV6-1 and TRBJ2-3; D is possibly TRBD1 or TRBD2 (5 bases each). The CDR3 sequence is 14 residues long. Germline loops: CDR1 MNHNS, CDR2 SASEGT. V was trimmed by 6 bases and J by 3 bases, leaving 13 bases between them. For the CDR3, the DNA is TGTGCCAGCAGAACACTAGGGGCAACAGATACGCAGTATTTT. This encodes CASRTLGATDTQYF.

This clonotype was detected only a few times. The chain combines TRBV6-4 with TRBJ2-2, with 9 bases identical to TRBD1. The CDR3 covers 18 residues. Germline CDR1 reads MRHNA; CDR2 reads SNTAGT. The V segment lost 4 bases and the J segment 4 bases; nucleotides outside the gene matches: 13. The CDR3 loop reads CASSAPPGTGPITGELFF. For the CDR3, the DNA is TGTGCCAGCAGTGCACCCCCCGGGACAGGGCCGATCACCGGGGAGCTGTTTTTT.

The CDR3 coding sequence is TGTGCCTGGACTCACGGAGAGACCCAGTACTTC. Protein sequence: CAWTHGETQYF. The chain combines TRBV30 with TRBJ2-5; D is unclear. This CDR3 region has 11 residues. Between the trimmed V and J ends, which lost 4 bases and 4 bases, there was a span of 7 bases. Germline V CDR1 and CDR2: GTSNPN, SVGIG (reference sequence).

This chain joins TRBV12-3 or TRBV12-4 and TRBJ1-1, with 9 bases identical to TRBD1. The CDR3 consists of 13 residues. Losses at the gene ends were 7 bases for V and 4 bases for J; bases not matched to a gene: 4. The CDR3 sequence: CASIGQGSTEAFF. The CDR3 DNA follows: TGTGCCAGCATTGGACAGGGGAGCACTGAAGCTTTCTTT.

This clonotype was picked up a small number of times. CDR3 residues: CASSEGPGGQGRGYGYTF. The DNA for the CDR3 is TGTGCCAGCAGCGAAGGACCCGGGGGACAGGGCCGGGGATATGGCTACACCTTC. The chain couples TRBV11-2 to TRBJ1-2, with 9 positions matching TRBD1. With 5 bases clipped from V and 5 bases from J, the junction kept 18 bases outside the gene matches. This CDR3 comprises 18 residues. Per germline, CDR1 SGHAT and CDR2 FQNNGV. Full variable domain (outside the CDR3, taken from reference TRBV11-2 and TRBJ1-2): EAGVAQSPRYKIIEKRQSVAFWCNPISGHATLYWYQQILGQGPKLLIQFQNNGVVDDSQLPKDRFSAERLKGVDSTLKIQPAKLEDSAVYLCASSEGPGGQGRGYGYTFGSGTRLTVV.

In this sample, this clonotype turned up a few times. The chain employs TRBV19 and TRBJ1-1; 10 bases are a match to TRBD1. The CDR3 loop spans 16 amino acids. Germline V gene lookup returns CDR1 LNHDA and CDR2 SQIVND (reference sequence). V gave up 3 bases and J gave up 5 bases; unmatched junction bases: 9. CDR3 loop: CASSMETGGAGTEAFF. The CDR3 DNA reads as TGTGCCAGTAGTATGGAGACAGGGGGCGCGGGAACTGAAGCTTTCTTT.

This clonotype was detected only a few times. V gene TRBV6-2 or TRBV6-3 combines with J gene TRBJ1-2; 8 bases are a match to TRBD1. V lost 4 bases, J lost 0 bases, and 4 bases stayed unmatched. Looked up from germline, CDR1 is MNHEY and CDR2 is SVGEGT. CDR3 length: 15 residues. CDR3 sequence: CASSSDRVTNYGYTF. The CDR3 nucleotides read TGTGCCAGCAGTTCGGACAGGGTGACTAACTATGGCTACACCTTC.

DNA for the CDR3: TGTGCCAGCACCTACACTCCCAATTCACCCCTCCACTTT. Its protein is CASTYTPNSPLHF. This chain connects TRBV7-2 to TRBJ1-6; D is unresolved. V lost 7 bases and J 7 bases, leaving 11 bases between the germline ends. This CDR3 is built from 13 residues. Germline V gene sequence: CDR1 SGHTA, CDR2 FQGNSA. Full variable domain (rest looked up from reference TRBV7-2 and TRBJ1-6): GAGVSQSPSNKVTEKGKDVELRCDPISGHTALYWYRQSLGQGLEFLIYFQGNSAPDKSGLPSDRFSAERTGGSVSTLTIQRTQQEDSAVYLCASTYTPNSPLHFGNGTRLTVT.

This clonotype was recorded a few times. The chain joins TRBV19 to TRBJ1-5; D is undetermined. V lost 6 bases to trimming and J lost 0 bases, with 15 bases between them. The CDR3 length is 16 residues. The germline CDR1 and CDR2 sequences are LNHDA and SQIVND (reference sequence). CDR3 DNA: TGTGCCAGTAGACCGCGGGGAGACAATAGCAATCAGCCCCAGCATTTT. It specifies CASRPRGDNSNQPQHF.

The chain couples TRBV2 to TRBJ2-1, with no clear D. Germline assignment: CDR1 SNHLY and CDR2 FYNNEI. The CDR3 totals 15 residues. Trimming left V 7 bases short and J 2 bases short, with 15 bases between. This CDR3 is CASKRREMTYNEQFF. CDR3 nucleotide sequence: TGTGCCAGCAAGCGACGAGAGATGACCTACAATGAGCAGTTCTTC.

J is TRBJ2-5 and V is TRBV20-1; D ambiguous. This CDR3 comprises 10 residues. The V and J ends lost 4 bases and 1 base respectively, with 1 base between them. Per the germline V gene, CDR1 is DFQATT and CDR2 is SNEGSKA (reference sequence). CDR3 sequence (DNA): TGCAGTGCTACCCAAGAGACCCAGTACTTC. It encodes CSATQETQYF.

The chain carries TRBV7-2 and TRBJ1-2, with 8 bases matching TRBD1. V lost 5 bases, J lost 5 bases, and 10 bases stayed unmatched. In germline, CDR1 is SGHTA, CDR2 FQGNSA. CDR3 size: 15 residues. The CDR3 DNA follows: TGTGCCAGCAGCCGAGACAAAACAGGGGGGTATGGCTACACCTTC. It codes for CASSRDKTGGYGYTF.

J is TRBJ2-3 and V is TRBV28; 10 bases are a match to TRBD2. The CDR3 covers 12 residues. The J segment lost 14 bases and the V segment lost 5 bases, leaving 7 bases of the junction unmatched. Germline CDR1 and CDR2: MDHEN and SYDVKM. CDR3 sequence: CASSPPGLALYF. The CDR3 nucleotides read TGTGCCAGCAGTCCTCCGGGACTAGCGCTGTATTTT.

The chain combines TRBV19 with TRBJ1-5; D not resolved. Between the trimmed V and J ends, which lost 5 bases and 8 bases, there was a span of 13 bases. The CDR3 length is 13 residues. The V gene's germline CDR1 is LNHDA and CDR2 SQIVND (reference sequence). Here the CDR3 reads CASSGRVDEPQHF. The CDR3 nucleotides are TGTGCCAGTAGTGGGCGGGTCGATGAGCCCCAGCATTTT.

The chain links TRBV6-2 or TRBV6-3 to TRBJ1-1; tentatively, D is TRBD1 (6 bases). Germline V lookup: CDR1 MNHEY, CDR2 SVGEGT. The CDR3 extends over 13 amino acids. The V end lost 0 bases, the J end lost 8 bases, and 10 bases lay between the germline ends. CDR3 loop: CASSYSNDREAFF. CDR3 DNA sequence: TGTGCCAGCAGTTACTCGAACGACAGGGAAGCTTTCTTT.

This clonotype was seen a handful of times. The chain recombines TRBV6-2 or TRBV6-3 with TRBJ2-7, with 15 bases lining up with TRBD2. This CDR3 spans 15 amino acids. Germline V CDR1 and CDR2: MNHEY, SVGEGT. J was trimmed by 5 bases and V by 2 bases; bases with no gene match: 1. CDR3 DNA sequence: TGTGCCAGCAGTTACCGGACTAGCGGGAGGGACGAGCAGTACTTC. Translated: CASSYRTSGRDEQYF.

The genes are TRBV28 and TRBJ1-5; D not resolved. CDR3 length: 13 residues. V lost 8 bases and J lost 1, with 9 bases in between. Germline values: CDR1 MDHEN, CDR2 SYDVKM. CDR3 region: CASDPISNQPQHF. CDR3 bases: TGTGCCAGCGATCCAATAAGCAATCAGCCCCAGCATTTT.

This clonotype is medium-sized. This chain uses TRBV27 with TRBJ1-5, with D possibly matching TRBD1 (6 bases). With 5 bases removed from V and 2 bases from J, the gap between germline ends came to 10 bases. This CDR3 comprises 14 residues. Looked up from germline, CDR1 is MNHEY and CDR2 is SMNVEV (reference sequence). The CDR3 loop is CASSDNRGNQPQHF. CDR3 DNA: TGTGCCAGCAGTGATAACAGGGGCAATCAGCCCCAGCATTTT.

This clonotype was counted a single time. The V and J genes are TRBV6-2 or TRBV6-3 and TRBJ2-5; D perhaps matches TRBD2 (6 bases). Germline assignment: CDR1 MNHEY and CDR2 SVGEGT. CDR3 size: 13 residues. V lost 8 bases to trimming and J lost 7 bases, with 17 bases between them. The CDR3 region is CASQRPGLLTQYF. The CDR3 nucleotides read TGTGCCAGCCAACGACCGGGACTCCTGACCCAGTACTTC.

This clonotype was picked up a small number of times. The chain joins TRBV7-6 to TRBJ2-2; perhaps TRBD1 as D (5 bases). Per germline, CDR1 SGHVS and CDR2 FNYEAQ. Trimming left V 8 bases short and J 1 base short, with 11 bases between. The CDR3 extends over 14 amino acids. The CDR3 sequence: CASDSAGNTGELFF. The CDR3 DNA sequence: TGTGCCAGCGACAGTGCAGGGAACACCGGGGAGCTGTTTTTT.

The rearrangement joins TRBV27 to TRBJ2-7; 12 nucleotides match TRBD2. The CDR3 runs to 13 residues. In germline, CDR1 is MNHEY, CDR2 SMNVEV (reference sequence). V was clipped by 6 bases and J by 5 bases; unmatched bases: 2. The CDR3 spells CASRSSGRDEQYF. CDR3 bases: TGTGCCAGCAGATCTAGCGGGAGGGACGAGCAGTACTTC.

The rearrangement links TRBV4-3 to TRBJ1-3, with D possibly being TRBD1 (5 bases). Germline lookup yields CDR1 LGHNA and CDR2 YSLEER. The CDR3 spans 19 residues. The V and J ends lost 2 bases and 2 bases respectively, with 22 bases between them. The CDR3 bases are TGCGCCAGCAGCCAATCGACAGTTGAATATGCTACGGCTGGAAACACCATATATTTT. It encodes CASSQSTVEYATAGNTIYF.

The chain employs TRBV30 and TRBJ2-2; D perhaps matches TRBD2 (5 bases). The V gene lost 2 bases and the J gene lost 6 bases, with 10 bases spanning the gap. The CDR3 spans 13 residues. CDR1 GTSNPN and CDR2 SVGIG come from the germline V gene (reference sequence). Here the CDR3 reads CAWSPSPAGELFF. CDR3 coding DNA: TGTGCCTGGAGTCCTAGCCCGGCCGGGGAGCTGTTTTTT.

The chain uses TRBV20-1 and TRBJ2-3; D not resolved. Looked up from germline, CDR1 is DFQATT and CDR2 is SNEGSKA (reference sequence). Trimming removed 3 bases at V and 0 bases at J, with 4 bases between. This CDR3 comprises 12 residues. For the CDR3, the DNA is TGCAGTGCTAGCGGTAGCACAGATACGCAGTATTTT. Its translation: CSASGSTDTQYF.

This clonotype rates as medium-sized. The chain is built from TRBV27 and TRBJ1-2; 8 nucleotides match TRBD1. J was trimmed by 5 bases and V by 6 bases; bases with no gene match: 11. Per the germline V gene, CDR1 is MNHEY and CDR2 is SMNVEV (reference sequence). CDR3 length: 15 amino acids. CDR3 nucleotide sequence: TGTGCCAGCAGCCCACAGGGGGTAGTGGGGTATGGCTACACCTTC. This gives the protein CASSPQGVVGYGYTF.

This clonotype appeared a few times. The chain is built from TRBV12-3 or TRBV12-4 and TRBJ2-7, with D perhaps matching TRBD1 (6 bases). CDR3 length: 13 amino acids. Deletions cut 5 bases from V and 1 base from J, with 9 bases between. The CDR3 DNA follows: TGTGCCAGCAGTCGTGGACAGTCCTACGAGCAGTACTTC. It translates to CASSRGQSYEQYF.

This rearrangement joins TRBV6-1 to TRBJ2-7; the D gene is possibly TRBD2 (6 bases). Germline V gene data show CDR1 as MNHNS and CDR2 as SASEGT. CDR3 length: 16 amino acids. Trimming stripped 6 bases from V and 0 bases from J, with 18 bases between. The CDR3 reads CASRPWTGRGSYEQYF. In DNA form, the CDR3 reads TGTGCCAGCAGACCCTGGACTGGGCGGGGCTCCTACGAGCAGTACTTC.